This T cell receptor beta chain is drawn from a study of blood T cells in healthy people across ages. A sample-barcoded 5' primer and a J-beta primer mix were used in a second PCR of about 7 to 11 cycles. MiXCR was run by TCRdb on the 5' RACE reads, yielding one entry per CDR3 protein. Among approximately 820,000 distinct CDR3 sequences listed, around 43% were seen once. This clonotype was seen a few times. Its specificity is unknown. Whole-study results and caveats: With donor CMV status unknown, expanded clonotype changes were possibly confounded.

Each individual donor underwent a draw of approximately 10 milliliters of peripheral blood. PBMCs, at least 6 million per sample, were isolated. The material sequenced was blood. This receptor was obtained from a man aged 55 to 70 in good health.

In DNA form, the CDR3 reads TGCGCCAGCAGCCAAGACGGCAGCCTCTCCTACGAGCAGTACTTC. It is translated as CASSQDGSLSYEQYF. The chain uses TRBV4-3 and TRBJ2-7; D unclear. Trimming took off 0 bases at V and 0 bases at J, with 9 bases between the two ends. This CDR3 region has 15 residues. From germline, CDR1 is LGHNA and CDR2 YSLEER.